These 3 T cell receptor beta chains were sequenced from one sample in a study of patients and donors after allogeneic stem cell transplantation. A single record per CDR3 protein comes from TCRdb applying MiXCR to the RT-PCR reads. Here the sample spans some 17,000 distinct CDR3 sequences, about 30% being singletons. The sequenced sample consisted of blood, either unsorted or a sorted T cell fraction (not recorded which). The receptors originated from a human donor who was either an allogeneic HSCT recipient or a stem cell or donor lymphocyte infusion donor (not recorded which). It is not recorded whose cells these are; they may come from a transplant donor.

The chain carries TRBV20-1 and TRBJ1-4; no reliable D call. Trimming took 2 bases from V and 7 from J, leaving 11 bases between them. The CDR3 is 13 residues long. Germline V CDR1 and CDR2: DFQATT, SNEGSKA (reference sequence). DNA of the CDR3: TGCAGTGCTAGAATCCAACTTACTGAAAAACTGTTTTTT. It yields the protein CSARIQLTEKLFF.

The V call is TRBV18, the J call TRBJ2-7; D remains unclear. The CDR3 has 16 amino acids. V was clipped by 5 bases and J by 0 bases, with 17 bases between them. The germline V gene encodes CDR1 KGHSH and CDR2 LQKENI. In DNA form, the CDR3 reads TGTGCCAGCTCATTCTATCCTGGACCGGGCTCCTACGAGCAGTACTTC. It translates to CASSFYPGPGSYEQYF.

Many counts were recorded for this clonotype. The V call is TRBV10-3, the J call TRBJ1-1; 7 nucleotides align to TRBD1. The V gene end was trimmed by 6 bases and the J gene end by 5 bases; junction bases not matched to a gene: 6. Germline-derived CDR1 and CDR2 are ENHRY and SYGVKD. The CDR3 has 13 residues. CDR3 sequence reads: CAIRTGRGTEAFF. The DNA for the CDR3 is TGTGCCATCAGGACAGGGAGGGGGACTGAAGCTTTCTTT.